Below are 21 T cell receptor beta chains sequenced from a single sample in a study of blood T cell repertoires in COVID-19. The repertoire was sequenced with immunoSEQ multiplex PCR; TCRdb's copy has only in-frame clones and lacks some. Among around 53,000 clones listed, more than 85% were seen once. The material sequenced was peripheral blood. Receptor source: a human donor in a cohort sampled during active COVID-19.

J is TRBJ2-7 and V is TRBV18, with D possibly TRBD2 on 5 matching bases. V gave up 1 base and J gave up 3 bases, with 10 bases separating them. This CDR3 spans 14 amino acids. Germline V lookup: CDR1 KGHSH, CDR2 LQKENI. The CDR3 coding sequence is TGTGCCAGCTCACCACAGGGAGAGGGCTACGAGCAGTACTTC. This sequence encodes CASSPQGEGYEQYF.

This clone has just one count. The rearrangement links TRBV29-1 to TRBJ2-1; 7 bases fit TRBD2. CDR1 is SQVTM and CDR2 is ANQGSEA in the germline V gene. This CDR3 contains 14 residues. V was clipped by 4 bases and J by 3 bases; unmatched bases: 6. CDR3 amino acids: CSVVGGGDYNEQFF. DNA for the CDR3: TGCAGCGTTGTAGGCGGGGGAGACTACAATGAGCAGTTCTTC.

This clone was observed once. The gene calls are TRBV5-3 and TRBJ1-5; D possibly corresponds to TRBD1 (6 bases). TRBV5-3 is known as an ORF, though its function is uncertain. V shed 8 bases and J shed 3 bases, with 18 bases lying between them. This CDR3 is 15 amino acids long. The CDR3: CARGRAGVINQPQHF. DNA of the CDR3: TGTGCCAGGGGGAGGGCAGGGGTCATCAATCAGCCCCAGCATTTT.

This rearrangement joins TRBV4-1 to TRBJ2-3, with TRBD2 matching 8 bases. The length of the CDR3 is 17 residues. In germline, CDR1 is MGHRA, CDR2 YSYEKL. J was trimmed by 14 bases and V by 4 bases; bases with no gene match: 23. The CDR3 DNA follows: TGCGCCAGCAGCCCCCCGGGGGGCGAGCGGGGGCTCCTCCGCCTGTATTTT. It translates to CASSPPGGERGLLRLYF.

CDR3 bases: TGTGCCAGCAGCCCCCCCCGGACAGCCTACGAGCAGTACTTC. Amino acid sequence: CASSPPRTAYEQYF. The chain is built from TRBV13 and TRBJ2-7, with D possibly TRBD1 on 6 matching bases. CDR1 and CDR2 from the germline V gene are PRHDT and FYEKMQ (reference sequence). This CDR3 has 14 amino acids. Deletions cut 5 bases from V and 2 bases from J, with 13 bases between.

This rearrangement joins TRBV6-6 to TRBJ1-1; D unresolved. Deletions cut 2 bases from V and 2 bases from J, with 15 bases between. This CDR3 comprises 16 residues. Germline values: CDR1 MNHNY, CDR2 SVGAGI (reference sequence). This CDR3 is CASSYLLGVKNTEAFF. The CDR3, as DNA: TGTGCCAGCAGTTACCTTCTGGGAGTCAAAAACACTGAAGCTTTCTTT.

The V and J genes are TRBV7-2 and TRBJ2-1; tentative D call: TRBD2 (7 bases). Germline V gene sequence: CDR1 SGHTA, CDR2 FQGNSA. Trimming removed 5 bases at V and 4 bases at J, with 24 bases between. This CDR3 spans 18 amino acids. CDR3 DNA: TGTGCCAGCAGCCGGAGGGGGGGGGCCTCCCCACCATACAATGAGCAGTTCTTC. It is translated as CASSRRGGASPPYNEQFF.

The chain carries TRBV4-1 and TRBJ1-1; possibly TRBD1 for D (5 bases). V lost 6 bases and J 3 bases, leaving 26 bases between the germline ends. The germline V gene has CDR1 MGHRA and CDR2 YSYEKL. The CDR3 sequence is 18 residues long. CDR3 region: CASRYAGRWGDTDTEAFF. The DNA for the CDR3 is TGCGCCAGCAGGTACGCTGGTCGCTGGGGCGACACGGACACTGAAGCTTTCTTT.

The chain employs TRBV30 and TRBJ1-2; TRBD1 agrees at 7 bases. J gave up 4 bases and V 2 bases, and 7 bases lay outside the gene matches. The CDR3 is 14 residues long. Germline lookup yields CDR1 GTSNPN and CDR2 SVGIG (reference sequence). CDR3 sequence (DNA): TGTGCCTGGAGTCCCGAGGGGACAGTCTATGGCTACACCTTC. Encoded protein: CAWSPEGTVYGYTF.

The chain couples TRBV19 to TRBJ1-1; tentatively, D is TRBD1 (5 bases). Germline V lookup: CDR1 LNHDA, CDR2 SQIVND (reference sequence). The CDR3 contains 15 residues. V lost 3 bases and J lost 0, with 11 bases in between. The CDR3 protein is CASSMGGGMNTEAFF. The CDR3 nucleotides read TGTGCCAGTAGTATGGGGGGAGGAATGAACACTGAAGCTTTCTTT.

V is TRBV21-1 and J is TRBJ1-6; the table's D call, TRBD1, has no DNA check behind it. TRBV21-1 is deemed a pseudogene. CDR3 length equals 16 residues. This CDR3 is CASSKTLVFRNSPLHF. CDR3 nucleotides: TGTGCCAGCAGCAAAACGTTGGTATTCAGGAATTCACCCCTCCACTTT.

The V gene is TRBV5-1, the J gene TRBJ1-1; TRBD1 matches at 10 bases. Germline V lookup: CDR1 SGHRS, CDR2 YFSETQ. J lost 8 bases, V lost 3 bases, and 4 bases had no gene match. This CDR3 spans 13 amino acids. CDR3 sequence: CASSSGQGWEAFF. The CDR3 nucleotides are TGCGCCAGCAGCTCGGGACAGGGGTGGGAAGCTTTCTTT. The whole variable domain, remainder taken from reference TRBV5-1 and TRBJ1-1, is KAGVTQTPRYLIKTRGQQVTLSCSPISGHRSVSWYQQTPGQGLQFLFEYFSETQRNKGNFPGRFSGRQFSNSRSEMNVSTLELGDSALYLCASSSGQGWEAFFGQGTRLTVV.

The chain is built from TRBV5-1 and TRBJ2-2, with TRBD1 matching 7 bases. Looked up from germline, CDR1 is SGHRS and CDR2 is YFSETQ. There are 16 residues in the CDR3. J lost 3 bases, V lost 4 bases, and 9 bases had no gene match. The CDR3 DNA reads as TGCGCCAGCAGCCCTCGTCGACAGGGAGACACCGGGGAGCTGTTTTTT. The encoded protein is CASSPRRQGDTGELFF.

V usage is TRBV4-3 and J usage is TRBJ2-5, with TRBD2 matching 11 bases. This CDR3 region has 16 residues. Trimming removed 0 bases from V and 9 bases from J; junction bases left unmatched: 9. Germline lookup yields CDR1 LGHNA and CDR2 YSLEER. Here the CDR3 reads CASSQETSGAALAQYF. CDR3 nucleotide sequence: TGCGCCAGCAGCCAAGAGACTAGCGGGGCTGCCTTGGCCCAGTACTTC.

The chain has TRBV28 and TRBJ1-2; 9 bases are shared with TRBD1. The CDR3 extends over 17 amino acids. With 6 bases clipped from V and 6 bases from J, the junction kept 17 bases outside the gene matches. Germline CDR1 reads MDHEN; CDR2 reads SYDVKM. CDR3: CASRGPRDRVAVDGYTF. DNA of the CDR3: TGTGCCAGCAGAGGACCCCGGGACAGGGTGGCTGTCGATGGCTACACCTTC.

The chain uses TRBV27 and TRBJ1-1; perhaps TRBD1 as D (5 bases). Trimming shortened V by 5 bases and J by 8 bases, and 12 bases separated the two germline ends. CDR3 length equals 12 residues. The V gene's germline CDR1 is MNHEY and CDR2 SMNVEV (reference sequence). CDR3 region: CASSPGPGEAFF. The CDR3 DNA sequence: TGTGCCAGCAGTCCCGGGCCAGGGGAAGCTTTCTTT.

The V call is TRBV28, the J call TRBJ1-5; D ambiguous. From germline, CDR1 is MDHEN and CDR2 SYDVKM. Trimming cost V 5 bases and J 3 bases, with 11 bases left between them. This CDR3 region has 14 residues. CDR3 in DNA: TGTGCCAGCAGTCGACCGGGATCCAATCAGCCCCAGCATTTT. As protein: CASSRPGSNQPQHF.

This chain joins TRBV10-3 and TRBJ2-3; 8 nucleotides agree with TRBD1. CDR3 length equals 14 residues. The J segment lost 3 bases and the V segment lost 8 bases, leaving 7 bases of the junction unmatched. In germline, CDR1 is ENHRY, CDR2 SYGVKD. CDR3 amino acids: CAIRRRTGTDTQYF. The CDR3 region has the DNA TGTGCCATCCGTCGGCGGACAGGGACAGATACGCAGTATTTT.

The genes are TRBV11-2 and TRBJ1-1; TRBD1 aligns across 7 bases. The CDR3 loop spans 16 amino acids. CDR1 SGHAT and CDR2 FQNNGV come from the germline V gene. J gave up 1 base and V 5 bases, and 10 bases lay outside the gene matches. DNA for the CDR3: TGTGCCAGCAGCCCGGACAGGCTAATGGAGAACACTGAAGCTTTCTTT. Residues: CASSPDRLMENTEAFF. Combining the CDR3 with reference TRBV11-2 and TRBJ1-1 gives the whole variable domain EAGVAQSPRYKIIEKRQSVAFWCNPISGHATLYWYQQILGQGPKLLIQFQNNGVVDDSQLPKDRFSAERLKGVDSTLKIQPAKLEDSAVYLCASSPDRLMENTEAFFGQGTRLTVV.

This clone was picked up one time. V and J are TRBV5-1 and TRBJ2-1; weak D call: TRBD1 (6 bases). Trimming removed 0 bases from V and 15 bases from J, with 13 bases in between. The CDR3 sequence is 12 residues long. Germline loops: CDR1 SGHRS, CDR2 YFSETQ. The CDR3 DNA follows: TGCGCCAGCAGCTTGGAATTCCCAGGGGTGTTCTTC. Its protein product is CASSLEFPGVFF.

This chain links TRBV6-6 with TRBJ1-2; D unresolved. From germline, CDR1 is MNHNY and CDR2 SVGAGI (reference sequence). The CDR3 totals 13 residues. The germline V and J ends were trimmed by 2 bases and 2 bases, with 6 bases remaining between them. This chain's CDR3 is CASSYGQNYGYTF. CDR3 in DNA: TGTGCCAGCAGTTACGGGCAAAACTATGGCTACACCTTC.